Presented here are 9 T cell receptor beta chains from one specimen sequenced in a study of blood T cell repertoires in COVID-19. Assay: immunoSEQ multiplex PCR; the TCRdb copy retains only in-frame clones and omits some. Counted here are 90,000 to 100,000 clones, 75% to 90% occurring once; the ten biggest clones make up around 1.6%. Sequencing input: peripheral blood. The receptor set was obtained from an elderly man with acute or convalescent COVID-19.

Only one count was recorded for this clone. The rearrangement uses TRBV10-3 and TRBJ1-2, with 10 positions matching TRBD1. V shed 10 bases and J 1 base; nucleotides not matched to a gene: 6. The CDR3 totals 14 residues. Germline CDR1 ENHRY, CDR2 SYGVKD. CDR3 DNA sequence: TGTGCCACGACGGGACAGGGGAGTAACTATGGCTACACCTTC. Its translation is CATTGQGSNYGYTF.

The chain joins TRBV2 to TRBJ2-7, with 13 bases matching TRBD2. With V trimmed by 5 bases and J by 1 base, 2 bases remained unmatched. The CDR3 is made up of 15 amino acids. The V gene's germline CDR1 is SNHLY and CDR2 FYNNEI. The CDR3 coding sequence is TGTGCCAGCAGTCGGACTAGCGGGGGATCCTACGAGCAGTACTTC. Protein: CASSRTSGGSYEQYF.

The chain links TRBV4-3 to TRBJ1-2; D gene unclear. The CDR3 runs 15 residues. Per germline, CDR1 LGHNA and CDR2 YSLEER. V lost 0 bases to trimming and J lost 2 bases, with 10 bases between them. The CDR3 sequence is CASSQDISGNYGYTF. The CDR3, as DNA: TGCGCCAGCAGCCAAGATATTAGCGGGAACTATGGCTACACCTTC.

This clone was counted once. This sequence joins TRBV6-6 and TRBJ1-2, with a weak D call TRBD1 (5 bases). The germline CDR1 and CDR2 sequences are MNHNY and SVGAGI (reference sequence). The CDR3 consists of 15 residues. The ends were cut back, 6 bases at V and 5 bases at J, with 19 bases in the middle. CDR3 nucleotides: TGTGCCAGCAGCCTCGGGGCGGGGATTGGGTATGGCTACACCTTC. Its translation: CASSLGAGIGYGYTF.

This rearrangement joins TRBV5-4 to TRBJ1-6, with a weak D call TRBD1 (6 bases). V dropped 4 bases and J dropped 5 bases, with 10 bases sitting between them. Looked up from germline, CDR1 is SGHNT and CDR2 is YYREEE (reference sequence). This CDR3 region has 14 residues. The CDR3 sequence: CASSDRTHNSPLHF. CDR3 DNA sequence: TGTGCCAGCAGCGACAGGACCCATAATTCACCCCTCCACTTT.

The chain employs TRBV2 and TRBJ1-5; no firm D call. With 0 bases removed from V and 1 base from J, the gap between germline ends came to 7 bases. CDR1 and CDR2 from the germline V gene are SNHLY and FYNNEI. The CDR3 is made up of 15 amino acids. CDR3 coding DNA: TGTGCCAGCAGTGAAGCGTCCGGGAGCAATCAGCCCCAGCATTTT. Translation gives CASSEASGSNQPQHF.

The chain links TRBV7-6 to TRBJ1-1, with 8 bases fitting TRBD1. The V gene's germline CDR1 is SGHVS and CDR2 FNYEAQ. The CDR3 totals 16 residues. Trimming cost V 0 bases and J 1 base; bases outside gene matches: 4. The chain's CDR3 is CASSLASGQGNTEAFF. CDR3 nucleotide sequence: TGTGCCAGCAGCTTAGCCTCAGGACAGGGGAACACTGAAGCTTTCTTT. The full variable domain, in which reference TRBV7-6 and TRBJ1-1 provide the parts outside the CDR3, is GAGVSQSPRYKVTKRGQDVALRCDPISGHVSLYWYRQALGQGPEFLTYFNYEAQQDKSGLPNDRFSAERPEGSISTLTIQRTEQRDSAMYRCASSLASGQGNTEAFFGQGTRLTVV.

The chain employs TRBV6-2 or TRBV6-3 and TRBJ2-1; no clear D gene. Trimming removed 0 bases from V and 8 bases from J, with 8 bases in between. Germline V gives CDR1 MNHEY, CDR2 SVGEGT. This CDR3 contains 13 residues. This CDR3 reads CASSYSYGYEQFF. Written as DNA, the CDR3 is TGTGCCAGCAGTTACTCATACGGGTATGAGCAGTTCTTC.

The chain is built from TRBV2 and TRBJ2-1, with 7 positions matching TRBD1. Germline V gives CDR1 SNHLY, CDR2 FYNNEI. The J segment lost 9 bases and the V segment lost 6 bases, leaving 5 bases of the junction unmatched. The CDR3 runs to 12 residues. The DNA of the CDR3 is TGTGCCAGCAGGATACAGGGGAGTGAGCAGTTCTTC. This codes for CASRIQGSEQFF.